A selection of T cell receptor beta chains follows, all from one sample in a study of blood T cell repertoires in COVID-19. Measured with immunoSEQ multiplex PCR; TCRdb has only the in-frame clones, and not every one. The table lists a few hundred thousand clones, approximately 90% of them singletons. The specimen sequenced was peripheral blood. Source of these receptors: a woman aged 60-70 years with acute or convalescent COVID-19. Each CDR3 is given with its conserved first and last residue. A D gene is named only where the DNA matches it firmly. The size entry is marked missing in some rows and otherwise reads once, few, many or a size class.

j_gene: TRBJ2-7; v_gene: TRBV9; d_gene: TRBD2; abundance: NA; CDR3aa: CASSKGTSGTYEQYF; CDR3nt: TGTGCCAGCAGCAAAGGGACTAGCGGTACCTACGAGCAGTACTTC
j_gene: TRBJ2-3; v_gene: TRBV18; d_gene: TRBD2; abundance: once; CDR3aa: CASSGLAGSTDTQYF; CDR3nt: TGTGCCAGCTCCGGACTAGCGGGGTCCACAGATACGCAGTATTTT
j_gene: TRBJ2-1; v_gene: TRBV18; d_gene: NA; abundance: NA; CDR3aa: CASSPRDFYNEQFF; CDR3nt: TGTGCCAGCTCACCCCGGGACTTCTACAATGAGCAGTTCTTC
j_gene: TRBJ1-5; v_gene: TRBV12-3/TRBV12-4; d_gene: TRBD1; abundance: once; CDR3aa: CASSRQGDQPQHF; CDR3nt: TGTGCCAGCAGCCGACAGGGCGATCAGCCCCAGCATTTT
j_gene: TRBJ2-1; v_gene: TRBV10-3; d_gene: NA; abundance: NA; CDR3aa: CAISLTETYNEQFF; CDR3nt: TGTGCCATCAGCTTAACAGAAACCTACAATGAGCAGTTCTTC
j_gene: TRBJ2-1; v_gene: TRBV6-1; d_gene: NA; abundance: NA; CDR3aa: CASSDMEGAFSYNEQFF; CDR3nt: TGTGCCAGCAGTGACATGGAAGGGGCGTTCTCCTACAATGAGCAGTTCTTC
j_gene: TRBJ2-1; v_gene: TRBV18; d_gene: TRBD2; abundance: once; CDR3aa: CASSPTSGVMNEQFF; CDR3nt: TGTGCCAGCTCACCGACTAGCGGGGTAATGAATGAGCAGTTCTTC
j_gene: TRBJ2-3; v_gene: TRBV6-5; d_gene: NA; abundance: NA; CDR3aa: CASNRDSDTDTQYF; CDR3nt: TGTGCCAGCAACCGAGACAGTGACACAGATACGCAGTATTTT
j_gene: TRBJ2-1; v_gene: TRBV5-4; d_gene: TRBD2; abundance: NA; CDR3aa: CASSSNRGGYNEQFF; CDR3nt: TGTGCCAGCAGTTCTAACCGGGGGGGTTACAATGAGCAGTTCTTC
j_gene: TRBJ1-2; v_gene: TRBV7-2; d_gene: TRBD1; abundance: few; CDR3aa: CASSLGGGALYGYTF; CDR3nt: TGTGCCAGCAGCTTAGGAGGGGGCGCCTTATATGGCTACACCTTC
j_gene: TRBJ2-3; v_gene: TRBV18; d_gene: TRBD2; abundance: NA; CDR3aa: CASSPNSGSRTDTQYF; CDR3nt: TGTGCCAGCTCACCTAATAGCGGGAGTCGAACAGATACGCAGTATTTT
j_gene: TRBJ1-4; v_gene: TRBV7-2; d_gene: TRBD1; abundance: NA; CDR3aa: CASSAYRGLTNEKLFF; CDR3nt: TGTGCCAGCAGCGCGTACAGGGGGCTGACTAATGAAAAACTGTTTTTT
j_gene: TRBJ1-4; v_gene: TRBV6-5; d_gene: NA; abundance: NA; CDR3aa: CASSPATATNEKLFF; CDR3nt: TGTGCCAGCAGCCCCGCAACTGCAACTAATGAAAAACTGTTTTTT
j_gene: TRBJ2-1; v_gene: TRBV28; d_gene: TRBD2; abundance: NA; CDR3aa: CASSLLGGREWYNEQFF; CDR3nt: TGTGCCAGCAGTTTATTGGGAGGGCGGGAGTGGTACAATGAGCAGTTCTTC
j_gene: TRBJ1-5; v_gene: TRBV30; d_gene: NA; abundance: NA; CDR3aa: CAWSEGFGNQPQHF; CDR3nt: TGTGCCTGGAGTGAGGGGTTTGGCAATCAGCCCCAGCATTTT
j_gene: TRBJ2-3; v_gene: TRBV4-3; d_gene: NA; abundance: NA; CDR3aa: CASSHRRGGGKPHGSTDTQYF; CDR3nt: TGCGCCAGCAGCCATAGGCGGGGAGGAGGCAAACCCCATGGAAGCACAGATACGCAGTATTTT
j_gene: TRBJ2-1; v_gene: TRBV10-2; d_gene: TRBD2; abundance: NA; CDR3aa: CASTRLAGRLGPYNEQFF; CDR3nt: TGCGCCAGCACCCGACTAGCGGGGCGGCTCGGGCCCTACAATGAGCAGTTCTTC
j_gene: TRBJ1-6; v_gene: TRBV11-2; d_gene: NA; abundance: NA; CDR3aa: CASSLGQVDNSPLHF; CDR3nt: TGTGCCAGCAGCTTAGGCCAGGTCGATAATTCACCCCTCCACTTT
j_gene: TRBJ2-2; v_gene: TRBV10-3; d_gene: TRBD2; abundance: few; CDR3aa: CAISESSGGPMVGELFF; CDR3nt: TGTGCCATCAGTGAGTCGAGCGGGGGGCCCATGGTCGGGGAGCTGTTTTTT
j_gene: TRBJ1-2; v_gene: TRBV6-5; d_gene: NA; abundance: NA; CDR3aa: CASRSTGYGYTF; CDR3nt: TGTGCCAGCAGGAGTACGGGCTATGGCTACACCTTC
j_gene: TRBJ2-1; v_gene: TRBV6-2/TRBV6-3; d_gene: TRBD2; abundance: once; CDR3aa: CASSYSRGGSYNEQFF; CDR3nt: TGTGCCAGCAGTTACTCACGGGGGGGCTCCTACAATGAGCAGTTCTTC
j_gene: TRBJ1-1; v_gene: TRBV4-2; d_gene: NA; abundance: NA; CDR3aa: CASSQDHYRAGTEAFF; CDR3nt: TGTGCCAGCAGCCAAGATCATTACAGGGCCGGCACTGAAGCTTTCTTT
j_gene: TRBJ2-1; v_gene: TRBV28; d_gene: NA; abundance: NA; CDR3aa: CASMRAYNEQFF; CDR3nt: TGTGCCAGCATGAGGGCTTACAATGAGCAGTTCTTC
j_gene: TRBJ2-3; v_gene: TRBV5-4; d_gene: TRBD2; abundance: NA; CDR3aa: CASSLVLAGTDTQYF; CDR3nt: TGTGCCAGCAGCTTGGTGCTAGCGGGGACCGATACGCAGTATTTT
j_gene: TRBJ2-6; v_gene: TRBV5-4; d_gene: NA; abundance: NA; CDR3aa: CASSTRTGGSGANVLTF; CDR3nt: TGTGCCAGCAGCACGAGGACAGGAGGGAGCGGGGCCAACGTCCTGACTTTC
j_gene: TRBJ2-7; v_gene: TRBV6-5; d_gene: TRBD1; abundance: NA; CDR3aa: CASRSDRDSYEQYF; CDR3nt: TGTGCCAGCAGGTCAGACAGGGACTCCTACGAGCAGTACTTC
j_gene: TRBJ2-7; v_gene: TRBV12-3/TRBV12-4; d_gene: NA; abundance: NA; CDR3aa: CAILGAVRRFFF; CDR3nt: TGTGCCATCCTAGGAGCCGTTCGGCGTTTCTTCTTC
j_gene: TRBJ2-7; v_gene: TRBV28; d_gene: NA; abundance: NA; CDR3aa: CASSSLEDNLEDYEQYF; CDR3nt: TGTGCCAGCAGCTCACTCGAAGACAACTTGGAAGACTACGAGCAGTACTTC
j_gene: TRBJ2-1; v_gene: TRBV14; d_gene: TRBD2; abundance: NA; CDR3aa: CASSQALTSGYNEQFF; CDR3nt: TGTGCCAGCAGCCAAGCCCTGACTAGCGGATACAATGAGCAGTTCTTC
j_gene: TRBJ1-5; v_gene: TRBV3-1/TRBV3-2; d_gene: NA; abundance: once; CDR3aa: CASSQDRSQPQHF; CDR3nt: TGTGCCAGCAGCCAAGATAGGAGTCAGCCCCAGCATTTT
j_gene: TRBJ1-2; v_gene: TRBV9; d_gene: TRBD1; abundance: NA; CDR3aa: CASSVNLRDRGRKVYTF; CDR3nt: TGTGCCAGCAGCGTAAATCTTAGGGACAGGGGACGGAAGGTCTACACCTTC
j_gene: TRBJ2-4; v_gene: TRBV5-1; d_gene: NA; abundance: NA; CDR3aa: CASSLEGVVAKNIQYF; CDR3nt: TGCGCCAGCAGCTTGGAGGGGGTAGTAGCCAAAAACATTCAGTACTTC
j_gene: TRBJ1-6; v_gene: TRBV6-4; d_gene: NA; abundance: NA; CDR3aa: CASSQEADSPLHF; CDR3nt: TGTGCCAGCAGCCAGGAGGCAGATAGCCCCCTCCACTTT
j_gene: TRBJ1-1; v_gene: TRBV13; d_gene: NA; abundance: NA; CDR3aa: CASRSMGAGTEAFF; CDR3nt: TGTGCCAGCAGATCCATGGGGGCGGGCACTGAAGCTTTCTTT
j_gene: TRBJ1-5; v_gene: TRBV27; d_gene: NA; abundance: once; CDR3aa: CASSLNLSGPQHF; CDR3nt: TGTGCCAGCAGTTTAAATCTCTCAGGGCCCCAGCATTTT
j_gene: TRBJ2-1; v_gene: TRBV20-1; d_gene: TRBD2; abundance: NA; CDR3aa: CSASRLADNEQFF; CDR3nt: TGCAGTGCTAGTCGACTAGCGGACAATGAGCAGTTCTTC
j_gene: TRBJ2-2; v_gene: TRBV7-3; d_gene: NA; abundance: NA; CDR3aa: CASSLSSAGGELFF; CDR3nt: TGTGCCAGCAGCTTAAGTTCCGCGGGCGGGGAGCTGTTTTTT
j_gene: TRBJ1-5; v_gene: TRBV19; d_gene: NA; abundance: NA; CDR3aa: CASSIVQARQPQHF; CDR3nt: TGTGCCAGTAGTATAGTACAGGCCCGACAGCCCCAGCATTTT
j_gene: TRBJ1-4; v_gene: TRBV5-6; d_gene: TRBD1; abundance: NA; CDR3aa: CASSLQGINEKLFF; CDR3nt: TGTGCCAGCAGCTTACAGGGGATTAATGAAAAACTGTTTTTT
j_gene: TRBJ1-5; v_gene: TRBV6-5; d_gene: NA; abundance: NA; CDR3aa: CASASGVRSQPQHF; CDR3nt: TGTGCCAGCGCCAGCGGGGTGAGGAGTCAGCCCCAGCATTTT
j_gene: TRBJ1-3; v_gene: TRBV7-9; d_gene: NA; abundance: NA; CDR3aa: CASSFGQGIGNTIYF; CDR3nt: TGTGCCAGCAGCTTTGGCCAGGGGATAGGAAACACCATATATTTT
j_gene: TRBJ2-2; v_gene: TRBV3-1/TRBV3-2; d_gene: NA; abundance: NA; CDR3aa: CASSQMSSGAGELFF; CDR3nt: TGTGCCAGCAGCCAAATGTCTTCAGGCGCCGGGGAGCTGTTTTTT
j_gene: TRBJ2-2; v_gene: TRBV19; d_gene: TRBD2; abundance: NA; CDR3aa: CASSIGLAGWTGELFF; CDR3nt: TGTGCCAGTAGTATCGGCCTAGCGGGCTGGACCGGGGAGCTGTTTTTT
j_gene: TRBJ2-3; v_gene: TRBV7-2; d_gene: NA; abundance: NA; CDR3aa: CASSPEGGYTDTQYF; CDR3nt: TGTGCCAGCAGCCCCGAGGGGGGGTACACAGATACGCAGTATTTT
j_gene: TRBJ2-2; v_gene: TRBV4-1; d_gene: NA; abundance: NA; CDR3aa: CASSLRGHPNTGELFF; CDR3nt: TGCGCCAGCAGTCTACGTGGACACCCGAACACCGGGGAGCTGTTTTTT